The rows below give T cell receptor beta chains drawn from one sample of a study of blood T cell repertoires in COVID-19. Method: immunoSEQ multiplex PCR; TCRdb's copy keeps in-frame clones and lacks some. Found here are roughly 110,000 clones, 60% to 85% of them singletons; the top ten hold roughly 4%. Sequencing used peripheral blood. Source of these receptors: a man between 65 and 85 years old with acute or convalescent COVID-19. The CDR3 runs from the conserved cysteine through the conserved F or W. The D gene is left open where the match is weak. Expanded clones get a size class; other rows say once, few or many, or leave the size out.

cdr3_nt	cdr3_aa	clone_size	v_call	d_call	j_call
TGTGCCAGCAGCCGAAGGGGGGCGGGAGAGGGAAAACTGTTTTTT	CASSRRGAGEGKLFF	-	TRBV6-5	-	TRBJ1-4
TGCAGTGCTAGTCCCCTTGGACAGGGAGCTTCACCCCTCCACTTT	CSASPLGQGASPLHF	-	TRBV20-1	TRBD1	TRBJ1-6
TGTGCCAGTAGTCCCGGGACAGGGACCAGCTCTGGAAACACCATATATTTT	CASSPGTGTSSGNTIYF	-	TRBV3-1/TRBV3-2	TRBD1	TRBJ1-3
TGTGCCAGCAGCTTGGCCGGGACAGGGGGCGGGGATGAGCAGTTCTTC	CASSLAGTGGGDEQFF	-	TRBV7-3	TRBD1	TRBJ2-1
TGTGCCAGCAGCTTGGGACAGGTCGGCACCGGGGAGCTGTTTTTT	CASSLGQVGTGELFF	-	TRBV5-6	-	TRBJ2-2
TGCAGCGTCCGGGATAATGAAAAACTGTTTTTT	CSVRDNEKLFF	-	TRBV29-1	-	TRBJ1-4
TGTGCCAGCAGCTACGGACAGGGAGGAAACACCATATATTTT	CASSYGQGGNTIYF	-	TRBV13	TRBD1	TRBJ1-3
TGTGCCAGCAGTTACGGGGCGGATGACCAAGAGACCCAGTACTTC	CASSYGADDQETQYF	-	TRBV6-2/TRBV6-3	-	TRBJ2-5
TGTGCCATCAGTGAGAGGCAGGGGGACACCGGGGAGCTGTTTTTT	CAISERQGDTGELFF	-	TRBV10-3	TRBD1	TRBJ2-2
TGTGCCAGCGTTCGGACAGGGACGAACACTGAAGCTTTCTTT	CASVRTGTNTEAFF	-	TRBV5-8	TRBD1	TRBJ1-1
TGTGCCAGCAGCTTCAGGGGTAGCGGGGTTGAGACCCAGTACTTC	CASSFRGSGVETQYF	-	TRBV5-4	TRBD2	TRBJ2-5
TGTGCCAGCAGCCAAGAGGGTAATGGGGCGGCCGGGGAGCTGTTTTTT	CASSQEGNGAAGELFF	-	TRBV3-1/TRBV3-2	-	TRBJ2-2
TGTGCCAGCAGTTCGGCGGATTCACCCCTCCACTTT	CASSSADSPLHF	few	TRBV12-3/TRBV12-4	-	TRBJ1-6
TGTGCCAGCAGCCAGCTAGTAACCTCCTACGAGCAGTACTTC	CASSQLVTSYEQYF	-	TRBV3-1/TRBV3-2	-	TRBJ2-7
TGCAGCGTTAACAGGGGACAGGGCGGTGTCGATGAAAAACTGTTTTTT	CSVNRGQGGVDEKLFF	-	TRBV29-1	TRBD1	TRBJ1-4
TGTGCCAGCAGTTCGGGGGACAGCACTAATGAAAAACTGTTTTTT	CASSSGDSTNEKLFF	-	TRBV27	TRBD1	TRBJ1-4
TGTGCCAGCAGCCGTCCGGGGGGGGCTGGAAACACCATATATTTT	CASSRPGGAGNTIYF	-	TRBV3-1/TRBV3-2	-	TRBJ1-3
TGTGCCAGCAGTGAAGGCCGGGGAGATACGCAGTATTTT	CASSEGRGDTQYF	-	TRBV6-1	-	TRBJ2-3
TGTGCCAGTACCGGGACAGGGGGCAATCAGCCCCAGCATTTT	CASTGTGGNQPQHF	once	TRBV19	TRBD1	TRBJ1-5
TGTGCCAGCAGCTTGGGCCAGACAGATACGCAGTATTTT	CASSLGQTDTQYF	-	TRBV5-4	-	TRBJ2-3